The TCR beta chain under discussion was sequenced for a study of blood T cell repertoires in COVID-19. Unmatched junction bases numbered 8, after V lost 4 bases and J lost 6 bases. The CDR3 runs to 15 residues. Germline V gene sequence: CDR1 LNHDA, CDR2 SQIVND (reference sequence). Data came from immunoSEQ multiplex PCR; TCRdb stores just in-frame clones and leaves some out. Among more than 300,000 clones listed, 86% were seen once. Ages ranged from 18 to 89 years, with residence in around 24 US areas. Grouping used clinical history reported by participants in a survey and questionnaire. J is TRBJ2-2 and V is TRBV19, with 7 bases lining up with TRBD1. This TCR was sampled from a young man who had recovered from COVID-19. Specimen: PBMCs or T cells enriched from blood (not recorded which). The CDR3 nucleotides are TGTGCCAGTAGTACAGGGACAGTTCGGGCCGGGGAGCTGTTTTTT. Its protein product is CASSTGTVRAGELFF.